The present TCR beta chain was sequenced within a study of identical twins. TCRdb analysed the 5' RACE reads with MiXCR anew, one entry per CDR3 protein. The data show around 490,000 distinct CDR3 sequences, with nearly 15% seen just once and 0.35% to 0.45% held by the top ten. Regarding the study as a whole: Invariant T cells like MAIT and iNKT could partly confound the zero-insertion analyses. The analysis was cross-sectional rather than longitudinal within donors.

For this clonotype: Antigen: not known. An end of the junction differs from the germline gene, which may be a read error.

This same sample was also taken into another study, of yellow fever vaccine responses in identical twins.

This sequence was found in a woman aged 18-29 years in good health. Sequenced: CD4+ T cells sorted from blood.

Written as DNA, the CDR3 is TGTGCCAGCGGTTTAGCGGGAGCTGGAGATACGCAGTATTTT. Its translation is CASGLAGAGDTQYF. The V call is TRBV28, the J call TRBJ2-3; 9 bases map to TRBD2. The germline gives CDR1 MDHEN, CDR2 SYDVKM. CDR3 size: 14 residues.